This T cell receptor beta chain was captured in a study of shared clonotypes between healthy human individuals. Positively selected for CCR7, the CD45RO-negative cells used as naive CD8 cells excluded terminally differentiated effector memory CD45RA+ cells. Details on this clone: Its specificity is not known.

Points from the study as a whole: Relative to clonotypes present in all four donors, those not shared had lower generation probabilities. What naive subsets generally showed was a larger estimated richness than memory subsets showed. The study drew on few donors, limiting represented genetic and exposure-history diversity.

Using immunoSEQ multiplex PCR, the repertoire was profiled, and TCRdb retains in-frame clones only, with some absent. Counted here are roughly 2.1 million clones, approximately 94% occurring once; the ten biggest clones make up around 1.7%. The CDR3 sequence is 12 residues long. Germline V lookup: CDR1 SEHNR, CDR2 FQNEAQ (reference sequence). Trimming left V 4 bases short and J 6 bases short, with 8 bases between. This receptor was obtained from a man aged 18 to 29 in good health. Some clones in this sample may be carry-over from other donors' samples. Sequences were obtained from naive CD8+ T cells from PBMCs. The chain recombines TRBV7-9 with TRBJ2-3; D assignment may be TRBD1 or TRBD2 (6 bases each). DNA of the CDR3: TGTGCCAGCAGCTGGGGGGCGGATACGCAGTATTTT. Protein product: CASSWGADTQYF.